The T cell receptor (beta chain) under discussion was sequenced for a study of T cell clonotyping in hematopoietic cell transplantation. Study-level points and caveats: After transplant, recipient diversity fell while pathologically expanded clonotypes grew through day 180.

Concerning this clone itself: Antigen unknown.

TCRdb's table, derived via immunoSEQ multiplex PCR, lists solely in-frame clones and lacks some. Of about 38,000 clones in the sample, roughly 94% were seen once. Regarding time point: recipient sample about 28 days before transplant, after cytoreduction. Blood collection times were about day -28 and days 30, 100, 180 posttransplant. The CDR3 runs 17 residues. Germline loops: CDR1 SEHNR, CDR2 FQNEAQ (reference sequence). After removal of 3 bases from V and 2 bases from J, the junction contained 7 bases not matched to a gene. V and J are TRBV7-9 and TRBJ2-1; 10 bases agree with TRBD2. The sequencing here drew on peripheral blood mononuclear cells, taken before stem cell transplant. The source is a man aged 40-55 years with chronic myeloid leukemia. Some clones in this sample may be carry-over from other donors' samples. CDR3 protein: CASSLDKTSGPYNEQFF. The CDR3 nucleotides read TGTGCCAGCAGCTTGGATAAGACTAGCGGGCCCTACAATGAGCAGTTCTTC.